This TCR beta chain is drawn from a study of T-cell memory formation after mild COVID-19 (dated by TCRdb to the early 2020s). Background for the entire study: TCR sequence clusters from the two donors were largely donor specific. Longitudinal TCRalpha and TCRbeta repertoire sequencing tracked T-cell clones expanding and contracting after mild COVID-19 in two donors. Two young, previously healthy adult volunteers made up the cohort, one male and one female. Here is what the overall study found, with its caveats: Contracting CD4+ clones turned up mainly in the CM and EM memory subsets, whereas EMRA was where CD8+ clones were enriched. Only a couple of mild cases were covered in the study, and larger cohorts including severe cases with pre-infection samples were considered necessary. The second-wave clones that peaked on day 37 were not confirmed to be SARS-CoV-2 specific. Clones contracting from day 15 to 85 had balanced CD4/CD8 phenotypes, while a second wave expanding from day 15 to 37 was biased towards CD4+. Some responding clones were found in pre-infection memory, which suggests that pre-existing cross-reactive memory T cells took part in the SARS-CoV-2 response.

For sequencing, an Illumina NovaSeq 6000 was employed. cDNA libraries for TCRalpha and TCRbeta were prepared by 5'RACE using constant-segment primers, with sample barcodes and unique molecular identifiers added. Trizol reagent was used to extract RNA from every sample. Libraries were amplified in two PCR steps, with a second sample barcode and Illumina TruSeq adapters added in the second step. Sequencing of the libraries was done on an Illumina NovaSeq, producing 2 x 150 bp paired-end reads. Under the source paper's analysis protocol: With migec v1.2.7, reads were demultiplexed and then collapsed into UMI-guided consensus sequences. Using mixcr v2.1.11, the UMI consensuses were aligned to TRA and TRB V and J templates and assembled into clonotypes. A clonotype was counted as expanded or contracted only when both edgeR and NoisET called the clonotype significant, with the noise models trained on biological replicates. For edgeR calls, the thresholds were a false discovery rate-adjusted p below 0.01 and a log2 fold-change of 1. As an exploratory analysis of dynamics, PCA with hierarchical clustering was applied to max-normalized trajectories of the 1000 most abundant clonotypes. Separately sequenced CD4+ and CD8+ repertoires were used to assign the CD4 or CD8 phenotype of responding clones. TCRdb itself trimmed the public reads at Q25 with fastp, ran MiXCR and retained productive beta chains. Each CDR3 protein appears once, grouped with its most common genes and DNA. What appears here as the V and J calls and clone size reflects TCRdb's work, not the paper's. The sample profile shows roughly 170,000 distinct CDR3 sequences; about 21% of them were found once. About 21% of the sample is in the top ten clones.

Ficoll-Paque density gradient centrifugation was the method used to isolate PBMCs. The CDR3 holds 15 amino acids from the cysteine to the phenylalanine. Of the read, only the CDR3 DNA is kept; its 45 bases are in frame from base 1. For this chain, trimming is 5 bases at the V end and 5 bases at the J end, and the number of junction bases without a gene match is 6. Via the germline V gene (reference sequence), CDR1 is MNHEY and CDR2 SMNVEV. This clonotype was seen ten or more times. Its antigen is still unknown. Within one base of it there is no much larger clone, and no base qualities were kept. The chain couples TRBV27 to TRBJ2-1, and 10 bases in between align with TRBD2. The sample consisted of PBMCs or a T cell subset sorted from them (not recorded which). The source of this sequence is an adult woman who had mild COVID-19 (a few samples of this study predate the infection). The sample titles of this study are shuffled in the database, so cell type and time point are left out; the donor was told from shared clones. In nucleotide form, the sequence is TGTGCCAGCAGTCCGCCACTAGCGGGACACAATGAGCAGTTCTTC. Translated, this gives CASSPPLAGHNEQFF.